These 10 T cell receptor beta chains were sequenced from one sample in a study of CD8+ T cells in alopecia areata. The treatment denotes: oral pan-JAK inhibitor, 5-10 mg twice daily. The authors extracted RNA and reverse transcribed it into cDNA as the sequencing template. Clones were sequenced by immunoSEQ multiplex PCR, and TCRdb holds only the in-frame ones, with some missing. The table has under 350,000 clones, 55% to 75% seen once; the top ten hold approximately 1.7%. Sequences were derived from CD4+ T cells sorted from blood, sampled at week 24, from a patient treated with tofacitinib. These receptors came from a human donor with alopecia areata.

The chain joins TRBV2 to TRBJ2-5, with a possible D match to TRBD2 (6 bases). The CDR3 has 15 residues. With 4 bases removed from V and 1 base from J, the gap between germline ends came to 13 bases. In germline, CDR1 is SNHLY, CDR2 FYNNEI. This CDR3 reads CASSVNGGGQETQYF. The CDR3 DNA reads TGTGCCAGCAGTGTAAACGGGGGTGGCCAAGAGACCCAGTACTTC.

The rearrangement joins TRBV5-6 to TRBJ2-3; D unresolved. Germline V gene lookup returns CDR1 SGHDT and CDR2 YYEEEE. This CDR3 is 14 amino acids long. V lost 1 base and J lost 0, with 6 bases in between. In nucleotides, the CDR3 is TGTGCCAGCAGCTTGTTCAGGAGCACAGATACGCAGTATTTT. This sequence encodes CASSLFRSTDTQYF.

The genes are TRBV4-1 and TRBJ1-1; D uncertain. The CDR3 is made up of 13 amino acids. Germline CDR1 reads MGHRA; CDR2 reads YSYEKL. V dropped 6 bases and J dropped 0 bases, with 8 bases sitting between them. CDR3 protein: CASSYSLNTEAFF. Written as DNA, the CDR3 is TGCGCCAGCAGTTACTCTTTGAACACTGAAGCTTTCTTT.

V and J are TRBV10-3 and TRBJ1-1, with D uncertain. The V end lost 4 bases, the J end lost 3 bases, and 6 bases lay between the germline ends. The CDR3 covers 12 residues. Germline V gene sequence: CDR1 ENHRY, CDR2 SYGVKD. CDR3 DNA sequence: TGTGCCATCAGTGCCGGATACACTGAAGCTTTCTTT. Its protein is CAISAGYTEAFF.

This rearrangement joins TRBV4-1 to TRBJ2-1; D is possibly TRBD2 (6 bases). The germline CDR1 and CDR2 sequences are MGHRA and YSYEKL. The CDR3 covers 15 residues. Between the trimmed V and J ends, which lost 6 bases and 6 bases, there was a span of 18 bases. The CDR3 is CASSPSGLSANEQFF. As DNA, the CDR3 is TGCGCCAGCAGTCCTTCGGGACTTAGCGCCAATGAGCAGTTCTTC.

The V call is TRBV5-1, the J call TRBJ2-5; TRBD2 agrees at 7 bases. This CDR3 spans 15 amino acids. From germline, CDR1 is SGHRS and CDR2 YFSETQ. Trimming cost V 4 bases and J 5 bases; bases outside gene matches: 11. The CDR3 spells CASSRQTSLRETQYF. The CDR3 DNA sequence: TGCGCCAGCAGCCGCCAGACTAGCCTCCGGGAGACCCAGTACTTC.

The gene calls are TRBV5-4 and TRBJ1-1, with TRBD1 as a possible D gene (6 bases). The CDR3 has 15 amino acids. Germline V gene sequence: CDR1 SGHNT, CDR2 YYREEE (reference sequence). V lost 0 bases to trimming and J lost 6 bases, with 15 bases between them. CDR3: CASSLGGHGAAEAFF. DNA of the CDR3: TGTGCCAGCAGCTTGGGGGGACACGGAGCGGCTGAAGCTTTCTTT.

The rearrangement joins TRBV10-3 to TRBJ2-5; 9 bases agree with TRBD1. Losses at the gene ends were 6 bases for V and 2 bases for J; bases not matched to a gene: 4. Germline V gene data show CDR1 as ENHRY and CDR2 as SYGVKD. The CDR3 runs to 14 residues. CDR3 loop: CAISPGQGQETQYF. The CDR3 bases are TGTGCCATCAGCCCGGGACAGGGACAAGAGACCCAGTACTTC.

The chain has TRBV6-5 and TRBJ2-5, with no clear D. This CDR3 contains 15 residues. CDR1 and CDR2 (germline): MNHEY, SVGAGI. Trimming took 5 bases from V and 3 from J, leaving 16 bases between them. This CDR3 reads CASSPPGPREETQYF. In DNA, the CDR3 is TGTGCCAGCAGTCCTCCGGGCCCCCGAGAAGAGACCCAGTACTTC.

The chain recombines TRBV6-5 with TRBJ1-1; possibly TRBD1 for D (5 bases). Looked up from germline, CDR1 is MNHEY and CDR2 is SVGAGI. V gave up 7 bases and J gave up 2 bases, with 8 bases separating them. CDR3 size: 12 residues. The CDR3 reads CASTGTNTEAFF. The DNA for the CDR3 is TGTGCCAGCACCGGGACCAACACTGAAGCTTTCTTT.